Listed below are T cell receptor beta chains from one sample, sequenced in a study of blood T cells in healthy people across ages. TCRdb used MiXCR to reprocess the 5' RACE reads, holding one entry per CDR3 protein. The table lists about 680,000 distinct CDR3 sequences, over 45% of them singletons. Specimen: blood. The origin of the receptors is a woman in her sixties in good health. Each CDR3 is given with its conserved first and last residue. Each record gives: V gene, J gene, clone size, D gene, CDR3 DNA, CDR3 protein. The D gene is left open where the match is weak. Some rows have no size entry. The others give once, few or many, or a class for an expanded clone.

TRBV7-3,TRBJ2-7,few,-,TGTGCCAGCAGCTTAACGGGGGGGCGTCATCCCTACGAGCAGTACTTC,CASSLTGGRHPYEQYF
TRBV6-5,TRBJ1-6,-,-,TGTGCCAGCAGGCCCAAGGCCACAGCCTATAATTCACCCCTCCACTTT,CASRPKATAYNSPLHF
TRBV20-1,TRBJ2-5,-,TRBD2,TGCAGTGCTAGCGGATCGGGAGGGTCATGGAAGACCCAGTACTTC,CSASGSGGSWKTQYF
TRBV20-1,TRBJ2-1,-,-,TGCAGTGCTAGACAGGCTGGGGAGCAGTTCTTC,CSARQAGEQFF
TRBV19,TRBJ2-7,-,TRBD1,TGTGCCAGTAGTCTTCAGGGACAGGGAAGTTCCTACGAGCAGTACTTC,CASSLQGQGSSYEQYF
TRBV28,TRBJ2-5,-,-,TGTGCCAGCAGTCCGAGACAATCCGCCCTCCAAGAGACCCAGTACTTC,CASSPRQSALQETQYF
TRBV7-3,TRBJ2-5,-,-,TGTGCCAGCAGCATCGGGGCAACGAGGGAGCAGTACTTC,CASSIGATREQYF
TRBV20-1,TRBJ2-3,few,-,TGCAGTGCTAGGAACCCGGCCACAGATACGCAGTATTTT,CSARNPATDTQYF
TRBV29-1,TRBJ2-7,-,-,TGCAGCGTTGTAGTCGGGGGGCAGGACGAGCAGTACTTC,CSVVVGGQDEQYF
TRBV11-1,TRBJ2-4,-,-,TGTGCCAGCAGCGTAGGGGGGTCTAGCGGAGCTCTCGGTGGGGCCAAAAACATTCAGTACTTC,CASSVGGSSGALGGAKNIQYF
TRBV18,TRBJ1-1,-,-,TGTGCCAGCTCACCAGGACTAAGAATGAACACTGAAGCTTTCTTT,CASSPGLRMNTEAFF
TRBV9,TRBJ2-1,once,TRBD1,TGTGCCAGCAGCACAGGGGGCGGCACGGTAGGCAATGAGCAGTTCTTC,CASSTGGGTVGNEQFF
TRBV7-7,TRBJ2-7,few,-,TGTGCCAGCAGCTTAGGAGACGGCGCATGGGAGCAGTACTTC,CASSLGDGAWEQYF
TRBV7-9,TRBJ2-4,-,TRBD2,TGTGCCAGCGCCGCAGCGGGGGCCAAAAACATTCAGTACTTC,CASAAAGAKNIQYF
TRBV7-2,TRBJ1-2,-,-,TGTGCCAGCAGCTTAGACGGGGATCCCGGGACGGGCGGCTACACCTTC,CASSLDGDPGTGGYTF
TRBV6-5,TRBJ2-3,few,-,TGTGCCAGCAGTAATGTGGGCACAGATACGCAGTATTTT,CASSNVGTDTQYF
TRBV5-1,TRBJ2-1,-,-,TGCGCCAGCAGGGAGGCGGAGGTGTACAATGAGCAGTTCTTC,CASREAEVYNEQFF
TRBV7-2,TRBJ2-1,-,-,TGTGCCAGCAGCTTAGTGGGCGGGGACAATGAGCAGTTCTTC,CASSLVGGDNEQFF
TRBV18,TRBJ1-4,once,-,TGTGCCAGCTCACCAAGCCCAGAGACAACTAATGAAAAACTGTTTTTT,CASSPSPETTNEKLFF
TRBV2,TRBJ1-1,once,-,TGTGCCAGCAGTGAACTCCCCAGGTTGAACACTGAAGCTTTCTTT,CASSELPRLNTEAFF
TRBV7-2,TRBJ2-1,-,TRBD2,TGTGCCAGCAGCCCCACTAGCGGGAGTAGCAATGAGCAGTTCTTC,CASSPTSGSSNEQFF
TRBV7-9,TRBJ2-1,few,TRBD2,TGTGCCAGCAGCTTAGGGCTAGCGGGACCTGTCAATGAGCAGTTCTTC,CASSLGLAGPVNEQFF
TRBV29-1,TRBJ2-5,few,-,TGCAGCGTTGAAGACCGGACAGCCCAAGAGACCCAGTACTTC,CSVEDRTAQETQYF
TRBV20-1,TRBJ2-7,-,-,TGCAGTGCTAGTGGGCAGATCTACGAGCAGTACTTC,CSASGQIYEQYF
TRBV12-3/TRBV12-4,TRBJ2-7,once,TRBD2,TGTGCCAGCAGCCCCTGTCCCGGGACTAGCGACAAAGCCTCCTACAATGAGCAGTACTTC,CASSPCPGTSDKASYNEQYF
TRBV3-1,TRBJ2-7,-,-,TGTGCCAGCAGCCAGCGAACAGTCCACGAGCAGTACTTC,CASSQRTVHEQYF
TRBV5-1,TRBJ2-1,-,-,TGCGCCAGCAGCTTAACTCACAATGAGCAGTTCTTC,CASSLTHNEQFF
TRBV7-9,TRBJ2-7,many,-,TGTGCCAGCAGCCCGATCGGGACCTACGAGCAGTACTTC,CASSPIGTYEQYF
TRBV7-2,TRBJ2-3,-,TRBD2,TGTGCCAGCAGCTTTCTAGCGGGAGTTCCAGATACGCAGTATTTT,CASSFLAGVPDTQYF
TRBV10-3,TRBJ1-1,-,TRBD1,TGTGCCATCAGGGGGACAGGGAAGGGGACTGAAGCTTTCTTT,CAIRGTGKGTEAFF
TRBV2,TRBJ2-5,-,-,TGTGTCAGCAGTGAATTGGCCGATAGACCCAACAGAATCGAAGAGACCCAGTACTTC,CVSSELADRPNRIEETQYF
TRBV9,TRBJ2-5,-,-,TGTGCCAGCAGCGCCCACCGGGACTCTGTAGAGACCCAGTACTTC,CASSAHRDSVETQYF
TRBV18,TRBJ1-2,-,TRBD1,TGTGCCAGCTCACCATGGCAGGGGGACTATGGCTACACCTTC,CASSPWQGDYGYTF
TRBV4-1,TRBJ1-2,-,-,TGCGCCAGCAGCCAAGGGGGGGGGAATGGCTATGGCTACACCTTC,CASSQGGGNGYGYTF